This T cell receptor (beta chain) was captured in a study of blood T cells in healthy people across ages. Primers used in a second PCR of roughly 6 to 11 cycles were a sample-barcoded 5' primer and a J-beta primer mix. TCRdb itself ran the 5' RACE reads through MiXCR, one entry per CDR3 protein. The sample consists of some 760,000 distinct CDR3 sequences, about 25% of them appearing once. This CDR3 spans 11 amino acids. V shed 0 bases and J shed 9 bases, with 3 bases lying between them. CDR1 is SGHRS and CDR2 is YFSETQ in the germline V gene. The same data also went into a second study, on T cells of mothers and their children.

The chain employs TRBV5-1 and TRBJ2-2; no clear D gene. Sequenced material: blood. The origin of this receptor is a boy younger than 18 in good health. The DNA of the CDR3 is TGCGCCAGCAGCTTGGACTGGGAGCTGTTTTTT. It specifies CASSLDWELFF.